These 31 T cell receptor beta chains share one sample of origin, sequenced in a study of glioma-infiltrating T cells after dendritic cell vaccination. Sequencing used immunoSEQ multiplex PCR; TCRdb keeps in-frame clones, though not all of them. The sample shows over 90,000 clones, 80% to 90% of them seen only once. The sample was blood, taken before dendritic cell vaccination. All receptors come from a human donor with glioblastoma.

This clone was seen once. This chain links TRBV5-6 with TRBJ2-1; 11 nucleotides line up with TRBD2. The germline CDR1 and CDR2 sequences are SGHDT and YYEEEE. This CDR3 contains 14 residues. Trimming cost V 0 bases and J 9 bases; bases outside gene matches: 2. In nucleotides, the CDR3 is TGTGCCAGCAGCTTGGGGCTAGCGGGGGGTGAGCAGTTCTTC. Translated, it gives CASSLGLAGGEQFF. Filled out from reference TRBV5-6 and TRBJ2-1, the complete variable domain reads DAGVTQSPTHLIKTRGQQVTLRCSPKSGHDTVSWYQQALGQGPQFIFQYYEEEERQRGNFPDRFSGHQFPNYSSELNVNALLLGDSALYLCASSLGLAGGEQFFGPGTRLTVL.

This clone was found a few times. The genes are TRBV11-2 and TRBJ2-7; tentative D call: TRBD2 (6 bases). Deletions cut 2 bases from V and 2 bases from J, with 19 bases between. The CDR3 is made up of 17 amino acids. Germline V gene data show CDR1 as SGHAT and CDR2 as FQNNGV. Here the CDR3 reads CASSLISGFRAPYEQYF. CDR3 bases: TGTGCCAGCAGCTTAATAAGCGGGTTCCGTGCCCCCTACGAGCAGTACTTC.

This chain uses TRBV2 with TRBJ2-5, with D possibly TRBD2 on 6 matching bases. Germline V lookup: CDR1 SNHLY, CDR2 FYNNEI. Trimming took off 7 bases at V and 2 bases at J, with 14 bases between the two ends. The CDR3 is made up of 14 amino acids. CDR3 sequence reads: CASTGGTLQETQYF. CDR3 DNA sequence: TGTGCCAGCACAGGTGGGACTTTGCAAGAGACCCAGTACTTC.

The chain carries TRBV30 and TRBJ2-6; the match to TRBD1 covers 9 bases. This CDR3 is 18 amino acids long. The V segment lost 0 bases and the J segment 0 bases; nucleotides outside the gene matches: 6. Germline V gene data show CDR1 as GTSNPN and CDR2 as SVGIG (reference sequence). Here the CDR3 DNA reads TGTGCCTGGAGTGTGGGGGACAGGGTTCTCTCTGGGGCCAACGTCCTGACTTTC. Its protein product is CAWSVGDRVLSGANVLTF.

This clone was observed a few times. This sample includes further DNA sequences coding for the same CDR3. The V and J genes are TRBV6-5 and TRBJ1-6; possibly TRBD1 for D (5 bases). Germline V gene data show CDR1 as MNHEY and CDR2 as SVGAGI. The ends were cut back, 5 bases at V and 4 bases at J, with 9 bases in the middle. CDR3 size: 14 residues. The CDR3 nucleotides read TGTGCCAGCAGTGCGGGGCCTTATAATTCACCCCTCCACTTT. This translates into CASSAGPYNSPLHF.

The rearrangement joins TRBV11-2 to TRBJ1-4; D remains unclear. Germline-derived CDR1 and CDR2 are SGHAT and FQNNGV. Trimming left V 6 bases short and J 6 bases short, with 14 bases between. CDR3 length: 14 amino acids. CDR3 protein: CASRKREGDEKLFF. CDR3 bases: TGTGCCAGCAGGAAAAGGGAGGGCGATGAAAAACTGTTTTTT.

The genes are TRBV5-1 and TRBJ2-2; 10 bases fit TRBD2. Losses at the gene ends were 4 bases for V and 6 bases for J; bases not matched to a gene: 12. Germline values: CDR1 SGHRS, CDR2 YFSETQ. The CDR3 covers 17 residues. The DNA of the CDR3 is TGCGCCAGCAGCCAAACCAGCGGGGGGGCCATCCCCGGGGAGCTGTTTTTT. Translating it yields CASSQTSGGAIPGELFF. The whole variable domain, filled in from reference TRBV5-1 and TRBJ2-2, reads KAGVTQTPRYLIKTRGQQVTLSCSPISGHRSVSWYQQTPGQGLQFLFEYFSETQRNKGNFPGRFSGRQFSNSRSEMNVSTLELGDSALYLCASSQTSGGAIPGELFFGEGSRLTVL.

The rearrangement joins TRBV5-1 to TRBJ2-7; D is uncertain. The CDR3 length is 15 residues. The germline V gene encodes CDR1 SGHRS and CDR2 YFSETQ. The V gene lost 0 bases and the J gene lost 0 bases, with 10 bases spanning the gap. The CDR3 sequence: CASSLGGVSSYEQYF. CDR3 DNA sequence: TGCGCCAGCAGCTTGGGTGGAGTCAGCTCCTACGAGCAGTACTTC.

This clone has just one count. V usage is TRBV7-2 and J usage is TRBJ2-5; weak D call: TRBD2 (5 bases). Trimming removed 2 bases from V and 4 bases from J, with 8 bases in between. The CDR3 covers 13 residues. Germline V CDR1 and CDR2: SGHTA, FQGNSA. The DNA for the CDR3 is TGTGCCAGCAGCTTACCTAGCACAGAGACCCAGTACTTC. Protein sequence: CASSLPSTETQYF. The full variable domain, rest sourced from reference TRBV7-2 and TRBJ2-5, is GAGVSQSPSNKVTEKGKDVELRCDPISGHTALYWYRQSLGQGLEFLIYFQGNSAPDKSGLPSDRFSAERTGGSVSTLTIQRTQQEDSAVYLCASSLPSTETQYFGPGTRLLVL.

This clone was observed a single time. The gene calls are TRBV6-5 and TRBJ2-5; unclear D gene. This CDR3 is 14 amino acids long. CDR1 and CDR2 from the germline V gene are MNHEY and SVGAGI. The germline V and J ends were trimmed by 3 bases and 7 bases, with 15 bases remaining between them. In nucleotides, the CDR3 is TGTGCCAGCAGTTATAGAGCTGGTCGGGTGACCCAGTACTTC. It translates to CASSYRAGRVTQYF.

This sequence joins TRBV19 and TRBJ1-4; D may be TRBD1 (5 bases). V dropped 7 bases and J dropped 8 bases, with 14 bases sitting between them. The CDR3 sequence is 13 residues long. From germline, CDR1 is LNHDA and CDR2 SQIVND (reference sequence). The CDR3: CASTPGGWEKLFF. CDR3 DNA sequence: TGTGCCAGTACCCCGGGGGGATGGGAAAAACTGTTTTTT.

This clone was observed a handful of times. CDR3 coding DNA: TGTGCCAGCAGCTTAAGTCCTTGGGCAGGTGATAGCAATCAGCCCCAGCATTTT. Translated: CASSLSPWAGDSNQPQHF. The J gene is TRBJ1-5, the V gene TRBV7-2; D is uncertain. The CDR3 spans 18 residues. The germline gives CDR1 SGHTA, CDR2 FQGNSA. Trimming removed 2 bases at V and 0 bases at J, with 17 bases between.

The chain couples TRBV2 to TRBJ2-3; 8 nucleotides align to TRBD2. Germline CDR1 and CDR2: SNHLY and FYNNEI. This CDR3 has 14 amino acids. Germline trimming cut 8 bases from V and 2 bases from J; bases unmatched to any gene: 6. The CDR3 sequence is CASVPGGNTDTQYF. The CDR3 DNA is TGTGCCAGCGTCCCGGGGGGGAACACAGATACGCAGTATTTT.

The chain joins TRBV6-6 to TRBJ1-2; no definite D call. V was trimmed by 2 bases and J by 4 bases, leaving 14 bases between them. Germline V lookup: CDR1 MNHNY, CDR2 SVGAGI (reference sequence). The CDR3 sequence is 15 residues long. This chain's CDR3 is CASSYPTILPYGYTF. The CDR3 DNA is TGTGCCAGCAGTTACCCCACCATACTCCCCTATGGCTACACCTTC.

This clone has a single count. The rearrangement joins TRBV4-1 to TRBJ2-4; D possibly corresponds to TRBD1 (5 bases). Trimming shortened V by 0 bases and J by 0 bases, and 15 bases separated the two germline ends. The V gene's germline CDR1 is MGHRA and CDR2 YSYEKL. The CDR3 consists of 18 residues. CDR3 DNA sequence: TGCGCCAGCAGCCAAGAGGGGCTCATGGATTTAGCCAAAAACATTCAGTACTTC. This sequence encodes CASSQEGLMDLAKNIQYF.

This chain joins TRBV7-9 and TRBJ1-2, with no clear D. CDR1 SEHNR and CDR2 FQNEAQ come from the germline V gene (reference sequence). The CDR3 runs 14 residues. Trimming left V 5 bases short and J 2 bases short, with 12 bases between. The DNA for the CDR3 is TGTGCCAGCAGCGCCGGTGCGGGAAACTATGGCTACACCTTC. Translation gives CASSAGAGNYGYTF.

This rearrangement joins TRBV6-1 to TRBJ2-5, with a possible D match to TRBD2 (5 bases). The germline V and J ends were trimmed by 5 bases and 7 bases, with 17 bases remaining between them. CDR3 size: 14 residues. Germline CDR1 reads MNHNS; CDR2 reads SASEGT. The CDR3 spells CASSNPPGGGTQYF. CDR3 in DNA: TGTGCCAGCAGTAACCCCCCGGGTGGAGGGACCCAGTACTTC.

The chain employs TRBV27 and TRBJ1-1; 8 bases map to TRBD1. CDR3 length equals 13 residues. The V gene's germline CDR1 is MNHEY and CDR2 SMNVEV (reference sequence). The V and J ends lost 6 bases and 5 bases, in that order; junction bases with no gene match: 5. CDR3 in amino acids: CASRDRVRTEAFF. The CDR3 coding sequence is TGTGCCAGCAGGGACAGGGTGAGGACTGAAGCTTTCTTT.

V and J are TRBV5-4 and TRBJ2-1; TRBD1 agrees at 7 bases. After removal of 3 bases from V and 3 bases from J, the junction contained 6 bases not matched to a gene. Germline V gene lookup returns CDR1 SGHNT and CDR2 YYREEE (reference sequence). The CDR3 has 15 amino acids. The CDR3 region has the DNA TGTGCCAGCAGCTCCCCCGGGACAGTCTACAATGAGCAGTTCTTC. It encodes CASSSPGTVYNEQFF.

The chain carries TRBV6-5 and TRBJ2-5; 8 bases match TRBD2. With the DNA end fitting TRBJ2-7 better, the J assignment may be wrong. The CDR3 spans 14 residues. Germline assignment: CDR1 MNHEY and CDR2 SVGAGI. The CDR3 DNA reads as TGTGCCAGCAGGACGTCCGGGGGGGCCTACGAGCAGTACTTC. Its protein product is CASRTSGGAYEQYF.

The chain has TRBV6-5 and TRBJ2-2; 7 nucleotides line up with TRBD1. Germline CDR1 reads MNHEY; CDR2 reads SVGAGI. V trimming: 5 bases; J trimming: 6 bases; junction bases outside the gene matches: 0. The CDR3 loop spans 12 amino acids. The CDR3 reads CASSRGPGELFF. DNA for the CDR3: TGTGCCAGCAGTAGGGGGCCCGGGGAGCTGTTTTTT.

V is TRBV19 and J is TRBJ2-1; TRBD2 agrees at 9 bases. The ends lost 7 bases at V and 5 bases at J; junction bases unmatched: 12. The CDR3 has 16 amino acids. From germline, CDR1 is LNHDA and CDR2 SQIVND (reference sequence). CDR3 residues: CASTPFESGGNNEQFF. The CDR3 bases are TGTGCCAGTACCCCCTTTGAAAGCGGGGGGAACAATGAGCAGTTCTTC.

CDR3 loop: CASNSGTGDEQYF. The CDR3, as DNA: TGTGCCAGCAATTCCGGGACAGGGGACGAGCAGTACTTC. The chain uses TRBV6-5 and TRBJ2-5; 10 nucleotides align to TRBD1. The assigned J gene may be wrong: the sequence end matches TRBJ2-7 better. Germline V lookup: CDR1 MNHEY, CDR2 SVGAGI. The CDR3 is 13 residues long.

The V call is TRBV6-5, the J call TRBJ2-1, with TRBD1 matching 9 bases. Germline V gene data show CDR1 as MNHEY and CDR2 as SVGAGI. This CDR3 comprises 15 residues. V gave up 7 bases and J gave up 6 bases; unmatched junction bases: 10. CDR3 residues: CASTRSGQGFNEQFF. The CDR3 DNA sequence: TGTGCCAGCACCAGGTCGGGACAGGGATTCAATGAGCAGTTCTTC.

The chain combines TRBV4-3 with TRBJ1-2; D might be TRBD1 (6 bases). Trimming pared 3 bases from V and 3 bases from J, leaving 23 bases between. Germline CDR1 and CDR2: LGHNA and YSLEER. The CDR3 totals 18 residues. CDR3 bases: TGCGCCAGCAGCCACCGCCTAGGGGGTGGGGGATCTCACTATGGCTACACCTTC. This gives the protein CASSHRLGGGGSHYGYTF.

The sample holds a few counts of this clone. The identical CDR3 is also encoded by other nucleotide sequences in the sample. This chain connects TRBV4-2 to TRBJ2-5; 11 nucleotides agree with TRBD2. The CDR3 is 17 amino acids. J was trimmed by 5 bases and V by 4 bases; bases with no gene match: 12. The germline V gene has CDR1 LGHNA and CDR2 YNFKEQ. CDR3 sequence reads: CASSPGAGIAGGETQYF. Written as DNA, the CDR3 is TGTGCCAGCAGCCCAGGAGCGGGGATAGCGGGGGGGGAGACCCAGTACTTC.

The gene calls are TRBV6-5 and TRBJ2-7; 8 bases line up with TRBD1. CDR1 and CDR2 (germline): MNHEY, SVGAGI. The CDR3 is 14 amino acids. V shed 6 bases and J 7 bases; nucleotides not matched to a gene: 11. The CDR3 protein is CASRGTGGKWEQYF. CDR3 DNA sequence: TGTGCCAGCAGAGGGACAGGCGGCAAGTGGGAGCAGTACTTC.

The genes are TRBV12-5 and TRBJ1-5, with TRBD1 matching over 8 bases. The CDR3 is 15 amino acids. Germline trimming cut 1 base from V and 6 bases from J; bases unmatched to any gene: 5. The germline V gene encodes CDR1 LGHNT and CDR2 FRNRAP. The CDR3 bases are TGTGCTAGTGGTTTGGGACAGGGGCTCGCTCAGCCCCAGCATTTT. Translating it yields CASGLGQGLAQPQHF.

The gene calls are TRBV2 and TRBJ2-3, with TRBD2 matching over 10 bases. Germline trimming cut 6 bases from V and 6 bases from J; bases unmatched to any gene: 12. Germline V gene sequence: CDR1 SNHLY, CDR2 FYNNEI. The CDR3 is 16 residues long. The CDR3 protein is CASRGGSGGAGDTQYF. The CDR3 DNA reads TGTGCCAGCAGAGGGGGGAGCGGGGGGGCGGGTGATACGCAGTATTTT.

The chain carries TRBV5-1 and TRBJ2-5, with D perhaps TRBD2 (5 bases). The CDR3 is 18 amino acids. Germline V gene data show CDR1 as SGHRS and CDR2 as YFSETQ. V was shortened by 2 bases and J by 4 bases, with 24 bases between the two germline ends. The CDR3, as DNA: TGCGCCAGCAGCTTTCCTTGGGCGGGCACGGAATCTTTAGAGACCCAGTACTTC. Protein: CASSFPWAGTESLETQYF.

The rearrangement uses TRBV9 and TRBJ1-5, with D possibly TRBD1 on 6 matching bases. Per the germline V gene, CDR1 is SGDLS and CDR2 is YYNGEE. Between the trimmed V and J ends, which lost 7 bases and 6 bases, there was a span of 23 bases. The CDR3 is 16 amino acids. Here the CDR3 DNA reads TGTGCCAGCCCGGGACCTGAGGACAGCAGAAGTCAGCCCCAGCATTTT. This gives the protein CASPGPEDSRSQPQHF.